A single sample is the source of the 7 T cell receptor beta chains below, sequenced in a study of PD-L1 blockade in urothelial cancer. Assay used: immunoSEQ multiplex PCR; TCRdb lists only in-frame clones, some missing. Among about 80,000 clones listed, around 87% were seen once. The specimen comprised PBMCs, sampled around atezolizumab (anti-PD-L1) treatment. These TCRs come from a woman in her seventies with urothelial cancer.

This chain links TRBV30 with TRBJ2-7; TRBD1 is a possible D gene (5 bases). This CDR3 has 14 residues. V lost 4 bases to trimming and J lost 0 bases, with 13 bases between them. CDR1 GTSNPN and CDR2 SVGIG come from the germline V gene (reference sequence). The CDR3 is CAWNEDTNSYEQYF. DNA of the CDR3: TGTGCCTGGAATGAGGACACAAACTCCTACGAGCAGTACTTC.

The gene calls are TRBV7-2 and TRBJ1-6; 8 bases are shared with TRBD1. The CDR3 has 15 amino acids. CDR1 is SGHTA and CDR2 is FQGNSA in the germline V gene. The V segment lost 2 bases and the J segment 7 bases; nucleotides outside the gene matches: 4. CDR3 sequence: CASSLMGQDNSPLHF. The CDR3 bases are TGTGCCAGCAGCTTAATGGGACAGGACAATTCACCCCTCCACTTT.

The rearrangement links TRBV5-1 to TRBJ2-5; TRBD2 is a possible D gene (5 bases). Germline V gives CDR1 SGHRS, CDR2 YFSETQ. The CDR3 contains 15 residues. Trimming took off 2 bases at V and 1 base at J, with 12 bases between the two ends. This CDR3 reads CASSFGPDFQETQYF. CDR3 DNA sequence: TGCGCCAGCAGCTTCGGCCCGGACTTCCAAGAGACCCAGTACTTC.

The sample holds one count of this clone. The rearrangement joins TRBV7-2 to TRBJ2-5, with TRBD2 identical over 12 bases. Germline lookup yields CDR1 SGHTA and CDR2 FQGNSA. V lost 5 bases to trimming and J lost 4 bases; unmatched junction nucleotides: 8. The CDR3 is 16 amino acids. DNA for the CDR3: TGTGCCAGCAGCACCAGGACTAGCGGGAATCGAGAGACCCAGTACTTC. This translates into CASSTRTSGNRETQYF.

The chain is built from TRBV29-1 and TRBJ1-3; perhaps TRBD1 as D (5 bases). CDR1 is SQVTM and CDR2 is ANQGSEA in the germline V gene. This CDR3 has 16 amino acids. V dropped 3 bases and J dropped 0 bases, with 15 bases sitting between them. The DNA for the CDR3 is TGCAGCGTTGAGGGGGGAGACACCCGCTCTGGAAACACCATATATTTT. Protein product: CSVEGGDTRSGNTIYF.

This clone appeared a single time. The chain uses TRBV4-3 and TRBJ2-7; tentative D call: TRBD1 (5 bases). V gave up 1 base and J gave up 4 bases, with 17 bases separating them. CDR1 and CDR2 (germline): LGHNA, YSLEER. This CDR3 comprises 16 residues. CDR3 protein: CASSQGITKGSYEQYF. The CDR3 coding sequence is TGCGCCAGCAGCCAAGGTATAACCAAGGGGTCTTACGAGCAGTACTTC.

This chain uses TRBV5-1 with TRBJ1-1; D is ambiguous. Germline V lookup: CDR1 SGHRS, CDR2 YFSETQ. Trimming removed 0 bases from V and 0 bases from J, with 15 bases in between. This CDR3 is built from 17 residues. The CDR3 loop is CASSLVSGYAVNTEAFF. CDR3 nucleotide sequence: TGCGCCAGCAGCTTGGTATCTGGGTACGCGGTGAACACTGAAGCTTTCTTT.